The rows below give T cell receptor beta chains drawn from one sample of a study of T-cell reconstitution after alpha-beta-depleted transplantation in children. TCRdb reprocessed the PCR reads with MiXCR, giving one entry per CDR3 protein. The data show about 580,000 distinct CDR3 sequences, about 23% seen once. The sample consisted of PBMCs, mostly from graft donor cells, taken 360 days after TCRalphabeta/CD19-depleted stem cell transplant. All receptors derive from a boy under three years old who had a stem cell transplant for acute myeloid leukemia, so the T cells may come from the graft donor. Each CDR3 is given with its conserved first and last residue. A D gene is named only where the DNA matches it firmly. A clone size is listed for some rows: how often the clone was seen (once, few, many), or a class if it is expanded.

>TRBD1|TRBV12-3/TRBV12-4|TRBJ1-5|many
CASSFDRANQPQHF
TGTGCCAGCAGTTTTGACAGGGCGAATCAGCCCCAGCATTTT
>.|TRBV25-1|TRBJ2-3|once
CASSESFKNTQYF
TGTGCCAGCAGTGAATCGTTTAAGAATACGCAGTATTTT
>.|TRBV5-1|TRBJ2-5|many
CASSLGWTIQETQYF
TGCGCCAGCAGCCTTGGTTGGACAATACAAGAGACCCAGTACTTC
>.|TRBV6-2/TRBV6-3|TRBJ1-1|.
CASWLGTEAFF
TGTGCCAGCTGGCTGGGCACTGAAGCTTTCTTT
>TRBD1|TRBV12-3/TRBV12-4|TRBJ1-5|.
CASTHGQGARRGQPQHF
TGTGCCAGCACCCATGGACAGGGGGCGAGGAGGGGTCAGCCCCAGCATTTT
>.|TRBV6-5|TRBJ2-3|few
CASGQRTDTQYF
TGTGCCAGCGGCCAGCGTACAGATACGCAGTATTTT
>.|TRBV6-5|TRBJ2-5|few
CASSYWGKGETQYF
TGTGCCAGCAGTTACTGGGGGAAGGGGGAGACCCAGTACTTC
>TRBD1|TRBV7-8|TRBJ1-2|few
CASTLGQPHGYTF
TGTGCCAGCACCCTGGGACAGCCCCATGGCTACACCTTC
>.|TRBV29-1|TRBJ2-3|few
CSVEAAITDTQYF
TGCAGCGTTGAGGCAGCGATCACAGATACGCAGTATTTT
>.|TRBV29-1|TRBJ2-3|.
CSVGKQGPDTQYF
TGCAGCGTTGGAAAGCAGGGACCAGATACGCAGTATTTT
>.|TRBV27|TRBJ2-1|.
CASSHDGDNEQFF
TGTGCCAGCAGCCACGACGGGGACAATGAGCAGTTCTTC
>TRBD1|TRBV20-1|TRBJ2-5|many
CSAQGVQETQYF
TGCAGTGCTCAGGGGGTCCAAGAGACCCAGTACTTC
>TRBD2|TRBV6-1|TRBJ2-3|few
CASIGRWASTDTQYF
TGTGCCAGCATCGGGAGGTGGGCTAGCACAGATACGCAGTATTTT
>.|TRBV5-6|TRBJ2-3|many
CASSSTSPTDTQYF
TGTGCCAGCAGCTCGACTAGTCCCACAGATACGCAGTATTTT
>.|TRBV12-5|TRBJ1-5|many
CASGFGGTQPQHF
TGTGCTAGTGGTTTTGGGGGGACCCAGCCCCAGCATTTT
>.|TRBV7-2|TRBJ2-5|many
CASSLYQGRGETQYF
TGTGCCAGCAGCTTGTATCAGGGGCGCGGAGAGACCCAGTACTTC
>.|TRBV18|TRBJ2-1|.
CASSPRQANNEQFF
TGTGCCAGCTCACCACGGCAGGCCAACAATGAGCAGTTCTTC
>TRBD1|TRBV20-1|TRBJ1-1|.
CSASGQGGRAFF
TGCAGTGCTTCCGGACAGGGAGGTAGAGCTTTCTTT
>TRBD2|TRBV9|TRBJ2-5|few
CASSEGTSGEETQYF
TGTGCCAGCAGCGAAGGGACTAGCGGGGAGGAGACCCAGTACTTC
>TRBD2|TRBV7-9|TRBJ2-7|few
CASASGGSYEQYF
TGTGCCAGCGCAAGCGGGGGTAGCTACGAGCAGTACTTC
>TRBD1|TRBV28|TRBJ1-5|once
CASSPGGTGGIWSNQPQHF
TGTGCCAGCAGCCCTGGCGGGACAGGGGGTATATGGAGCAATCAGCCCCAGCATTTT
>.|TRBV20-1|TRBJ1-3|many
CSARLRENGNTIYF
TGCAGTGCTAGATTAAGGGAAAACGGAAACACCATATATTTT
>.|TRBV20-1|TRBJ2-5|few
CSARDPTVGLETQYF
TGCAGTGCTAGAGATCCGACAGTTGGATTAGAGACCCAGTACTTC
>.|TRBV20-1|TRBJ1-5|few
CSARDGGSGDQPQHF
TGCAGTGCTAGAGATGGGGGGAGCGGGGATCAGCCCCAGCATTTT
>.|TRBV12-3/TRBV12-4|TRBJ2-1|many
CASGQIYNEQFF
TGTGCCTCGGGGCAAATATACAATGAGCAGTTCTTC
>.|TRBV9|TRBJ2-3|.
CASSDPITDTQYF
TGTGCCAGCAGCGACCCGATCACAGATACGCAGTATTTT
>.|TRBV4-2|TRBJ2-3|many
CASSPDLLDKDTQYF
TGTGCCAGCAGCCCAGACCTCTTGGATAAAGATACGCAGTATTTT
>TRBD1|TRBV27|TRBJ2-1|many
CASGQGGNEQFF
TGTGCCAGCGGACAGGGGGGCAATGAGCAGTTCTTC